These 30 T cell receptor beta chains originate from one sample sequenced in a study of response to subunit inactivated influenza vaccine. MiXCR, applied by TCRdb to the RT-PCR reads, yields one record per CDR3 protein. The profile shows approximately 230,000 distinct CDR3 sequences, 9% to 15% of them singletons. Sequencing was performed on non-naive T cells sorted from PBMCs, taken 14 to 15 days before vaccination. These receptors all stem from a man aged 45 to 65 who received an inactivated influenza vaccine.

This clonotype was seen only a few times. J is TRBJ1-2 and V is TRBV5-4; TRBD1 aligns across 8 bases. The germline gives CDR1 SGHNT, CDR2 YYREEE (reference sequence). The CDR3 spans 15 residues. The trim removed 0 bases at V and 6 bases at J, leaving 7 bases unmatched. For the CDR3, the DNA is TGTGCCAGCAGCTTGGAGGCAGGGGGCCGGCATGGCTACACCTTC. It yields the protein CASSLEAGGRHGYTF. The full variable domain, in which reference TRBV5-4 and TRBJ1-2 provide the parts outside the CDR3, is ETGVTQSPTHLIKTRGQQVTLRCSSQSGHNTVSWYQQALGQGPQFIFQYYREEENGRGNFPPRFSGLQFPNYSSELNVNALELDDSALYLCASSLEAGGRHGYTFGSGTRLTVV.

The chain joins TRBV29-1 to TRBJ1-1, with D uncertain. Trimming cost V 6 bases and J 1 base, with 6 bases left between them. The CDR3 is made up of 11 amino acids. Looked up from germline, CDR1 is SQVTM and CDR2 is ANQGSEA. The CDR3 DNA sequence: TGCAGCGTACAGTCGAACACTGAAGCTTTCTTT. It specifies CSVQSNTEAFF.

At least ten counts were recorded for this clonotype. The chain recombines TRBV29-1 with TRBJ1-2; perhaps TRBD1 as D (5 bases). The CDR3 totals 12 residues. Trimming removed 1 base from V and 6 bases from J, with 9 bases in between. Germline assignment: CDR1 SQVTM and CDR2 ANQGSEA. The CDR3 protein is CSVEVGRDGYTF. The CDR3 nucleotides read TGCAGCGTTGAAGTGGGCAGGGATGGCTACACCTTC.

This clonotype has a handful of counts. V gene TRBV5-1 combines with J gene TRBJ2-7, with 15 bases matching TRBD2. Germline CDR1 is SGHRS and CDR2 is YFSETQ. The ends lost 1 base at V and 2 bases at J; junction bases unmatched: 13. The CDR3 contains 20 residues. In DNA form, the CDR3 reads TGCGCCAGCAGCTTGAGAGGCCGGACTAGCGGGAGGGCCGTGACCTACGAGCAGTACTTC. This codes for CASSLRGRTSGRAVTYEQYF.

The CDR3 region has the DNA TGCGCCAGCAGCTCCAATCCCTTGGAGCTTCGGGAAAATGGCTACACCTTC. Its protein is CASSSNPLELRENGYTF. The rearrangement uses TRBV5-1 and TRBJ1-2; D remains unclear. The germline CDR1 and CDR2 sequences are SGHRS and YFSETQ. This CDR3 spans 17 amino acids. Trimming shortened V by 3 bases and J by 6 bases, and 24 bases separated the two germline ends.

The V gene is TRBV4-3, the J gene TRBJ1-4, with D possibly being TRBD1 (6 bases). This CDR3 has 20 amino acids. The V and J ends lost 3 bases and 4 bases respectively, with 27 bases between them. The V gene's germline CDR1 is LGHNA and CDR2 YSLEER. CDR3 region: CASSQTTDRTRISYNEKLFF. CDR3 DNA sequence: TGCGCCAGCAGCCAGACCACCGACAGGACTCGCATATCATATAATGAAAAACTGTTTTTT.

Ten or more counts support this clonotype. The gene calls are TRBV5-4 and TRBJ2-1, with 7 bases identical to TRBD1. Losses at the gene ends were 4 bases for V and 3 bases for J; bases not matched to a gene: 7. Germline V gene data show CDR1 as SGHNT and CDR2 as YYREEE (reference sequence). This CDR3 region has 15 residues. The CDR3 region has the DNA TGTGCCAGCAGCGAGGGGACAGACCTCTACAATGAGCAGTTCTTC. Its protein is CASSEGTDLYNEQFF.

The genes are TRBV28 and TRBJ2-2; 9 bases agree with TRBD1. The CDR3 is 15 residues long. V shed 5 bases, J shed 5 bases, and the junction held 6 bases outside the gene matches. Germline V CDR1 and CDR2: MDHEN, SYDVKM. The chain's CDR3 is CASSPPTGGTGELFF. CDR3 sequence (DNA): TGTGCCAGCAGTCCCCCGACAGGGGGGACCGGGGAGCTGTTTTTT.

This chain connects TRBV29-1 to TRBJ2-7; D ambiguous. The CDR3 runs 12 residues. Per germline, CDR1 SQVTM and CDR2 ANQGSEA. Trimming cost V 0 bases and J 6 bases, with 9 bases left between them. The chain's CDR3 is CSVEDLQREQYF. DNA of the CDR3: TGCAGCGTTGAAGATCTACAGCGCGAGCAGTACTTC.

This clonotype was observed a few times. J is TRBJ2-1 and V is TRBV12-3 or TRBV12-4, with TRBD2 as a possible D gene (6 bases). V was trimmed by 7 bases and J by 3 bases, leaving 16 bases between them. The CDR3 loop spans 15 amino acids. As DNA, the CDR3 is TGTGCCAGCATAATAGGGCTAGCGAACTACAATGAGCAGTTCTTC. Its translation: CASIIGLANYNEQFF.

The gene calls are TRBV14 and TRBJ1-3; the D is unclear. The CDR3 has 15 residues. Trimming stripped 4 bases from V and 3 bases from J, with 13 bases between. Germline assignment: CDR1 SGHDN and CDR2 FVKESK. CDR3 coding DNA: TGTGCCAGCAGCCGAGTAGGATACCTTGGAAACACCATATATTTT. Amino acids: CASSRVGYLGNTIYF. Combining the CDR3 with reference TRBV14 and TRBJ1-3 gives the whole variable domain EAGVTQFPSHSVIEKGQTVTLRCDPISGHDNLYWYRRVMGKEIKFLLHFVKESKQDESGMPNNRFLAERTGGTYSTLKVQPAELEDSGVYFCASSRVGYLGNTIYFGEGSWLTVV.

This clonotype was seen many times. The germline gene is not matched at one end of the junction; a read error may be the cause. This chain uses TRBV5-4 with TRBJ1-1, with TRBD1 as a possible D gene (5 bases). CDR3 length: 14 amino acids. CDR1 SGHNT and CDR2 YYREEE come from the germline V gene (reference sequence). CDR3 sequence (DNA): TGCGCCAGCAGCTTGGCCAGGGCGAACACTGAAGCTTTCTTT. Translated: CASSLARANTEAFF.

This clonotype was counted between two and nine times. The genes are TRBV6-1 and TRBJ2-1, with TRBD2 identical over 8 bases. Germline V gene lookup returns CDR1 MNHNS and CDR2 SASEGT. The CDR3 sequence is 14 residues long. V shed 6 bases and J 2 bases; nucleotides not matched to a gene: 3. In DNA, the CDR3 is TGTGCCAGCAGCCGGCGGGAGGCCTACAATGAGCAGTTCTTC. It codes for CASSRREAYNEQFF.

The chain carries TRBV6-1 and TRBJ2-1, with 7 bases matching TRBD1. Unmatched junction bases numbered 3, after V lost 4 bases and J lost 9 bases. Germline-derived CDR1 and CDR2 are MNHNS and SASEGT. The CDR3 sequence is 12 residues long. The CDR3 DNA is TGTGCCAGCAGTGTCGACAGGGTTGAGCAGTTCTTC. Translating gives CASSVDRVEQFF.

This clonotype showed up many times. This sequence joins TRBV29-1 and TRBJ1-2; 8 positions agree with TRBD1. CDR1 and CDR2 (germline): SQVTM, ANQGSEA. With V trimmed by 7 bases and J by 6 bases, 4 bases remained unmatched. The CDR3 covers 11 residues. Here the CDR3 reads CSAQGADGYTF. The CDR3 nucleotides are TGCAGCGCCCAGGGGGCGGATGGCTACACCTTC.

This clonotype was counted at least ten times. This rearrangement joins TRBV12-3 or TRBV12-4 to TRBJ2-7; D possibly corresponds to TRBD2 (5 bases). The V gene lost 1 base and the J gene lost 9 bases, with 10 bases spanning the gap. The length of the CDR3 is 12 residues. The CDR3 nucleotides read TGTGCCAGCAGTTTAGGAGGGATCGGGCAGTACTTC. As protein: CASSLGGIGQYF.

This clonotype was counted a few times. This chain uses TRBV30 with TRBJ1-2; 8 nucleotides agree with TRBD1. With 3 bases clipped from V and 3 bases from J, the junction kept 12 bases outside the gene matches. Germline V gene sequence: CDR1 GTSNPN, CDR2 SVGIG (reference sequence). The CDR3 has 16 residues. CDR3 loop: CAWSRQGASMDYGYTF. The CDR3 DNA sequence: TGTGCCTGGAGCAGGCAGGGGGCTAGTATGGACTATGGCTACACCTTC.

The chain carries TRBV5-1 and TRBJ2-1; 8 nucleotides align to TRBD2. The germline V gene has CDR1 SGHRS and CDR2 YFSETQ. After removal of 6 bases from V and 5 bases from J, the junction contained 4 bases not matched to a gene. The CDR3 consists of 13 residues. CDR3 in amino acids: CASMDSGNNEQFF. The CDR3 DNA follows: TGCGCCAGCATGGATAGCGGGAACAATGAGCAGTTCTTC.

A few counts support this clonotype. In nucleotides, the CDR3 is TGTGCCAGCAGCTTGGCTCCAGGCGGCTCTGGAAACACCATATATTTT. Protein product: CASSLAPGGSGNTIYF. The rearrangement links TRBV5-5 to TRBJ1-3; D unresolved. Trimming took off 0 bases at V and 0 bases at J, with 10 bases between the two ends. The germline CDR1 and CDR2 sequences are SGHKS and YYEKEE (reference sequence). This CDR3 region has 16 residues. The whole variable domain, remainder taken from reference TRBV5-5 and TRBJ1-3, is DAGVTQSPTHLIKTRGQQVTLRCSPISGHKSVSWYQQVLGQGPQFIFQYYEKEERGRGNFPDRFSARQFPNYSSELNVNALLLGDSALYLCASSLAPGGSGNTIYFGEGSWLTVV.

Many counts were recorded for this clonotype. This chain uses TRBV9 with TRBJ1-6, with D unclear. This CDR3 comprises 14 residues. Trimming removed 2 bases from V and 6 bases from J, with 9 bases in between. Germline V gene data show CDR1 as SGDLS and CDR2 as YYNGEE. The CDR3 spells CASSVDVSNSPLHF. The CDR3, as DNA: TGTGCCAGCAGCGTGGACGTTTCTAATTCACCCCTCCACTTT.

The sample holds many counts of this clonotype. The genes are TRBV10-2 and TRBJ2-7; TRBD1 aligns across 10 bases. CDR3 size: 14 residues. Germline V lookup: CDR1 WSHSY, CDR2 SAAADI. V lost 4 bases to trimming and J lost 4 bases; unmatched junction nucleotides: 4. The CDR3 sequence is CASSGGTGVYEQYF. As DNA, the CDR3 is TGCGCCAGCAGTGGTGGGACAGGGGTTTACGAGCAGTACTTC.

This clonotype was found a few times. V gene TRBV5-1 combines with J gene TRBJ1-6; 9 bases line up with TRBD1. CDR3 length equals 16 residues. After removal of 2 bases from V and 8 bases from J, the junction contained 8 bases not matched to a gene. CDR1 is SGHRS and CDR2 is YFSETQ in the germline V gene. The CDR3 loop is CASSFRPGQGDSPLHF. CDR3 nucleotide sequence: TGCGCCAGCAGCTTCAGACCGGGACAGGGAGATTCACCCCTCCACTTT.

A note on this clonotype: One base away lies a much larger clone, so this may be a sequencing read error. The chain uses TRBV3-1 and TRBJ2-5; TRBD1 matches 7 bases. The CDR3 extends over 14 amino acids. Germline assignment: CDR1 LGHDT and CDR2 YNNKEL (reference sequence). V shed 5 bases, J shed 1 base, and the junction held 4 bases outside the gene matches. The CDR3 nucleotides are TGTGCCAGCAGCTCCCGGGACAGCCAAGAGACCCAGTACTTC. This gives the protein CASSSRDSQETQYF.

V gene TRBV7-9 combines with J gene TRBJ1-4; D not certain. V lost 0 bases and J 5 bases, leaving 4 bases between the germline ends. CDR1 and CDR2 from the germline V gene are SEHNR and FQNEAQ (reference sequence). The CDR3 is made up of 13 amino acids. This chain's CDR3 is CASSLAGNEKLFF. The CDR3 bases are TGTGCCAGCAGCTTAGCAGGGAATGAAAAACTGTTTTTT.

This chain joins TRBV12-3 or TRBV12-4 and TRBJ2-7; D is uncertain. This CDR3 is built from 14 residues. Trimming removed 8 bases at V and 0 bases at J, with 14 bases between. The CDR3: CASRLGHSSYEQYF. DNA for the CDR3: TGTGCCAGCCGGCTAGGGCACAGCTCCTACGAGCAGTACTTC.

This clonotype has only a few counts. The chain combines TRBV3-1 with TRBJ2-1, with unresolved D. V was clipped by 0 bases and J by 7 bases, with 7 bases between them. The CDR3 length is 13 residues. Germline-derived CDR1 and CDR2 are LGHDT and YNNKEL (reference sequence). CDR3: CASSQEARNEQFF. CDR3 nucleotide sequence: TGTGCCAGCAGCCAAGAGGCTCGAAATGAGCAGTTCTTC.

The chain couples TRBV19 to TRBJ1-1; a weak D match, TRBD1 (5 bases). The CDR3 has 12 residues. Germline CDR1 is LNHDA and CDR2 is SQIVND (reference sequence). Trimming pared 9 bases from V and 5 bases from J, leaving 13 bases between. CDR3 region: CASRPGPTEAFF. The CDR3 nucleotides read TGTGCCAGCCGCCCGGGGCCAACTGAAGCTTTCTTT.

For the CDR3, the DNA is TGTGCCAGCAGTTTATCCCCCACCGAGCGGGAGGGGGTAGATACGCAGTATTTT. Encoded protein: CASSLSPTEREGVDTQYF. This rearrangement joins TRBV28 to TRBJ2-3; 10 bases fit TRBD2. The CDR3 is 18 residues long. Trimming removed 1 base from V and 5 bases from J; junction bases left unmatched: 12. Germline CDR1 and CDR2: MDHEN and SYDVKM.

V usage is TRBV18 and J usage is TRBJ2-1; 8 bases agree with TRBD2. Germline V gene data show CDR1 as KGHSH and CDR2 as LQKENI. This CDR3 is built from 17 residues. J gave up 4 bases and V 0 bases, and 8 bases lay outside the gene matches. CDR3 loop: CASSPPRRAGVYNEQFF. In DNA, the CDR3 is TGTGCCAGCTCACCACCAAGAAGAGCGGGAGTGTACAATGAGCAGTTCTTC.

This chain joins TRBV2 and TRBJ2-5, with D uncertain. The CDR3 has 11 residues. V dropped 5 bases and J dropped 4 bases, with 5 bases sitting between them. Germline assignment: CDR1 SNHLY and CDR2 FYNNEI. This CDR3 reads CASSPTETQYF. The CDR3 DNA is TGTGCCAGCAGTCCTACAGAGACCCAGTACTTC.